The 30 T cell receptor beta chains below all came from one sample that was sequenced in a study of blood T cell repertoires in COVID-19. Clones were read by immunoSEQ multiplex PCR, and TCRdb kept only the in-frame ones, dropping some. This sample yields under 100,000 clones, of which about 89% are seen a single time; 8.5% to 10% belongs to the top ten. The material sequenced was peripheral blood. The origin of the receptors is a man aged 45-65 years with acute or convalescent COVID-19.

This chain connects TRBV5-5 to TRBJ1-3, with D unresolved. The V end lost 0 bases, the J end lost 0 bases, and 10 bases lay between the germline ends. The germline V gene encodes CDR1 SGHKS and CDR2 YYEKEE (reference sequence). The CDR3 sequence is 16 residues long. The CDR3 region is CASSLATGASGNTIYF. The DNA of the CDR3 is TGTGCCAGCAGCTTGGCCACCGGAGCCTCTGGAAACACCATATATTTT.

The chain carries TRBV2 and TRBJ1-6; tentative D call: TRBD1 (6 bases). With 4 bases removed from V and 6 bases from J, the gap between germline ends came to 13 bases. CDR1 is SNHLY, CDR2 FYNNEI, per germline. The CDR3 length is 15 residues. CDR3 nucleotide sequence: TGTGCCAGCAGTGCAGAGCAGGGGCGTAATTCACCCCTCCACTTT. This sequence encodes CASSAEQGRNSPLHF. Full variable domain (rest looked up from reference TRBV2 and TRBJ1-6): EPEVTQTPSHQVTQMGQEVILRCVPISNHLYFYWYRQILGQKVEFLVSFYNNEISEKSEIFDDQFSVERPDGSNFTLKIRSTKLEDSAMYFCASSAEQGRNSPLHFGNGTRLTVT.

Only a few counts were recorded for this clone. The genes are TRBV20-1 and TRBJ2-7; D is perhaps TRBD2 (5 bases). The CDR3 consists of 14 residues. Germline V gene lookup returns CDR1 DFQATT and CDR2 SNEGSKA (reference sequence). V was pared by 3 bases and J by 4 bases, with 16 bases between. The CDR3 DNA sequence: TGCAGTGCTAGTCTCGAGGACCGCGGGTACGAGCAGTACTTC. Translation gives CSASLEDRGYEQYF.

The chain employs TRBV9 and TRBJ2-3; D remains unclear. Deletions cut 0 bases from V and 4 bases from J, with 6 bases between. From germline, CDR1 is SGDLS and CDR2 YYNGEE. The CDR3 has 13 residues. This chain's CDR3 is CASSVVNSDTQYF. The CDR3 DNA follows: TGTGCCAGCAGCGTAGTAAACTCAGATACGCAGTATTTT.

This clone was seen once. The rearrangement joins TRBV29-1 to TRBJ2-1, with D possibly matching TRBD1 (6 bases). CDR1 is SQVTM and CDR2 is ANQGSEA in the germline V gene. The V gene lost 4 bases and the J gene lost 7 bases, with 11 bases spanning the gap. The CDR3 length is 12 residues. DNA for the CDR3: TGCAGCGTTGTCAGGGGCCGAAATGAGCAGTTCTTC. This encodes CSVVRGRNEQFF.

The J gene is TRBJ1-2, the V gene TRBV28, with TRBD1 identical over 10 bases. V shed 10 bases and J 8 bases; nucleotides not matched to a gene: 7. This CDR3 is 12 amino acids long. The V gene's germline CDR1 is MDHEN and CDR2 SYDVKM. As DNA, the CDR3 is TGTGCCACCGTCCCGACAGGGGGCGGCTACACCTTC. Translating gives CATVPTGGGYTF.

The J gene is TRBJ1-2, the V gene TRBV6-5; D is perhaps TRBD1 (5 bases). The CDR3 is 15 residues long. CDR1 MNHEY and CDR2 SVGAGI come from the germline V gene. V was clipped by 5 bases and J by 6 bases, with 19 bases between them. The CDR3 DNA reads TGTGCCAGCAGTCCATCAGGGAAAACAGGTCATGGCTACACCTTC. It translates to CASSPSGKTGHGYTF.

V and J are TRBV5-4 and TRBJ2-5; perhaps TRBD1 as D (5 bases). V lost 1 base to trimming and J lost 3 bases, with 13 bases between them. CDR1 SGHNT and CDR2 YYREEE come from the germline V gene (reference sequence). The CDR3 totals 15 residues. For the CDR3, the DNA is TGTGCCAGCAGCTTGCATCATGCAGGGAAAGAGACCCAGTACTTC. Protein product: CASSLHHAGKETQYF.

This clone was detected a few times. This chain joins TRBV19 and TRBJ1-5, with 10 bases that match TRBD1. The CDR3 length is 17 residues. V lost 8 bases to trimming and J lost 5 bases; unmatched junction nucleotides: 15. Germline CDR1 LNHDA, CDR2 SQIVND (reference sequence). The CDR3 sequence is CASGPLGDRGLDQPQHF. The CDR3 DNA follows: TGTGCCAGTGGCCCGCTGGGGGACAGGGGATTAGATCAGCCCCAGCATTTT.

V usage is TRBV3-1 (or the pseudogene TRBV3-2) and J usage is TRBJ2-7; D may be TRBD1 (6 bases). Germline values: CDR1 LGHDT, CDR2 YNNKEL (reference sequence). The V gene lost 4 bases and the J gene lost 6 bases, with 19 bases spanning the gap. The CDR3 is 15 amino acids. CDR3 bases: TGTGCCAGCAGCCCAGCGACAGGAGACCTATCCGAGCAGTACTTC. Its protein is CASSPATGDLSEQYF.

The chain links TRBV2 to TRBJ1-2; D remains ambiguous. The germline gives CDR1 SNHLY, CDR2 FYNNEI. V lost 1 base and J 8 bases, leaving 5 bases between the germline ends. The CDR3 sequence is 11 residues long. The CDR3, as DNA: TGTGCCAGCAGTGAAGACGGGGGCTACACCTTC. Residues: CASSEDGGYTF.

V and J are TRBV3-1 (or the pseudogene TRBV3-2) and TRBJ2-3, with D hard to call. Trimming took 6 bases from V and 10 from J, leaving 20 bases between them. There are 14 residues in the CDR3. CDR1 is LGHDT and CDR2 is YNNKEL in the germline V gene (reference sequence). This CDR3 is CASRPRYPPLAQYF. The DNA of the CDR3 is TGTGCCAGCAGACCACGCTACCCTCCTTTGGCGCAGTATTTT.

The chain recombines TRBV3-1 (or the pseudogene TRBV3-2) with TRBJ1-2, with a weak D call TRBD1 (5 bases). This CDR3 comprises 15 residues. V lost 1 base, J lost 6 bases, and 15 bases lay in between. Germline-derived CDR1 and CDR2 are LGHDT and YNNKEL (reference sequence). The CDR3 sequence is CASSQAQGAENGYTF. The CDR3 DNA sequence: TGTGCCAGCAGCCAAGCCCAGGGTGCTGAGAATGGCTACACCTTC.

This chain joins TRBV5-1 and TRBJ2-7; 10 nucleotides match TRBD2. Germline lookup yields CDR1 SGHRS and CDR2 YFSETQ. V lost 0 bases, J lost 4 bases, and 1 base stayed unmatched. The CDR3 runs to 14 residues. DNA for the CDR3: TGCGCCAGCAGCTTGGAACTAGCGGGATACGAGCAGTACTTC. The encoded protein is CASSLELAGYEQYF.

The V call is TRBV19, the J call TRBJ1-1; maybe TRBD1 (6 bases). Trimming left V 9 bases short and J 1 base short, with 21 bases between. Germline-derived CDR1 and CDR2 are LNHDA and SQIVND (reference sequence). The CDR3 is 16 residues long. The CDR3 nucleotides are TGTGCCAGCAGAGACAGGACCCAGGAAAAGAACACTGAAGCTTTCTTT. Protein: CASRDRTQEKNTEAFF.

V is TRBV9 and J is TRBJ1-2; D is perhaps TRBD1 (6 bases). Trimming pared 0 bases from V and 7 bases from J, leaving 16 bases between. This CDR3 has 15 amino acids. Looked up from germline, CDR1 is SGDLS and CDR2 is YYNGEE. The CDR3 DNA sequence: TGTGCCAGCAGCGTAGGTACAGGGCCTCATCGTGGCTACACCTTC. The encoded protein is CASSVGTGPHRGYTF.

The CDR3 DNA reads TGTGCCAGCAGCCGAACAGGGATTTTCACTGAAGCTTTCTTT. Residues: CASSRTGIFTEAFF. V and J are TRBV14 and TRBJ1-1; D perhaps matches TRBD1 (6 bases). Germline CDR1 SGHDN, CDR2 FVKESK. The V and J ends lost 4 bases and 4 bases respectively, with 13 bases between them. The CDR3 has 14 amino acids. Variable domain in full (rest from reference TRBV14 and TRBJ1-1): EAGVTQFPSHSVIEKGQTVTLRCDPISGHDNLYWYRRVMGKEIKFLLHFVKESKQDESGMPNNRFLAERTGGTYSTLKVQPAELEDSGVYFCASSRTGIFTEAFFGQGTRLTVV.

The genes are TRBV7-3 and TRBJ2-2; TRBD2 matches 11 bases. Germline V gene lookup returns CDR1 SGHTA and CDR2 FQGTGA. The length of the CDR3 is 19 residues. Trimming cost V 5 bases and J 3 bases; bases outside gene matches: 14. The CDR3 is CASSLRVTSGGVDTGELFF. In DNA form, the CDR3 reads TGTGCCAGCAGCCTAAGGGTTACTAGCGGGGGAGTCGACACCGGGGAGCTGTTTTTT.

This clone was counted between two and nine times. CDR3 nucleotide sequence: TGCGCCAGCTCCGCTGGGGGGGGCCCCGGGGAGCTGTTTTTT. Translation: CASSAGGGPGELFF. The chain has TRBV5-1 and TRBJ2-2, with a weak D call TRBD2 (7 bases). The V end was cut by 7 bases, the J end by 6 bases, with 16 bases between. The V gene's germline CDR1 is SGHRS and CDR2 YFSETQ. The CDR3 totals 14 residues.

The chain carries TRBV29-1 and TRBJ1-4; 7 nucleotides match TRBD1. Germline values: CDR1 SQVTM, CDR2 ANQGSEA. CDR3 length: 15 amino acids. V shed 0 bases, J shed 10 bases, and the junction held 11 bases outside the gene matches. CDR3 DNA sequence: TGCAGCGTTGAAGATCGGGGCAGGGGGTTGGGAAAACTGTTTTTT. Its translation: CSVEDRGRGLGKLFF.

The gene calls are TRBV7-8 and TRBJ1-6; the match to TRBD1 covers 8 bases. This CDR3 region has 18 residues. Germline V gives CDR1 SGHVS, CDR2 FQNEAQ. The junction had 9 bases not matched to a gene; V was cut back by 5 bases and J by 0 bases. CDR3 protein: CASSPNRQGSSYNSPLHF. The DNA of the CDR3 is TGTGCCAGCAGCCCCAATCGACAGGGGAGCTCCTATAATTCACCCCTCCACTTT.

Only a few counts were recorded for this clone. The chain has TRBV18 and TRBJ1-1; 7 nucleotides match TRBD1. The CDR3 consists of 13 residues. The V and J ends lost 4 bases and 1 base, in that order; junction bases with no gene match: 0. CDR1 is KGHSH and CDR2 is LQKENI in the germline V gene. CDR3 bases: TGTGCCAGCTCACAGGGGGCGAACACTGAAGCTTTCTTT. It is translated as CASSQGANTEAFF.

The gene calls are TRBV5-4 and TRBJ2-1; a weak D match, TRBD1 (6 bases). Deletions cut 1 base from V and 9 bases from J, with 14 bases between. The CDR3 runs 14 residues. In germline, CDR1 is SGHNT, CDR2 YYREEE (reference sequence). CDR3 sequence: CASSLTTGFSEQFF. CDR3 bases: TGTGCCAGCAGCTTGACCACAGGGTTCTCTGAGCAGTTCTTC.

Written as DNA, the CDR3 is TGTGCCAGCAGCGTAGCTCAGGTGAACACTGAAGCTTTCTTT. Protein product: CASSVAQVNTEAFF. The chain carries TRBV9 and TRBJ1-1; D is unclear. Per the germline V gene, CDR1 is SGDLS and CDR2 is YYNGEE. V was pared by 0 bases and J by 0 bases, with 6 bases between. This CDR3 spans 14 amino acids.

The rearrangement uses TRBV12-3 or TRBV12-4 and TRBJ1-2; a weak D match, TRBD1 (6 bases). This CDR3 has 13 residues. V lost 7 bases to trimming and J lost 6 bases, with 15 bases between them. In DNA form, the CDR3 reads TGTGCCAGCACCATAACAGGGATAGATGGCTACACCTTC. Residues: CASTITGIDGYTF.

The chain recombines TRBV7-2 with TRBJ2-5; 10 positions agree with TRBD2. The CDR3 extends over 15 amino acids. V lost 3 bases and J lost 4; bases outside the gene matches: 5. Germline CDR1 reads SGHTA; CDR2 reads FQGNSA. CDR3 nucleotide sequence: TGTGCCAGCAGCTTGAAGCGGGGGGGTTTAGAGACCCAGTACTTC. This gives the protein CASSLKRGGLETQYF.

The chain couples TRBV27 to TRBJ2-3; 10 positions agree with TRBD2. The CDR3 is 15 amino acids. J gave up 1 base and V 8 bases, and 6 bases lay outside the gene matches. CDR1 is MNHEY and CDR2 is SMNVEV in the germline V gene (reference sequence). The CDR3 sequence: CASGLTSGGTDTQYF. The CDR3 DNA reads TGTGCCAGCGGCCTTACTAGCGGGGGCACAGATACGCAGTATTTT.

The gene calls are TRBV6-5 and TRBJ1-1, with TRBD1 as a possible D gene (5 bases). V was pared by 2 bases and J by 1 base, with 14 bases between. The germline V gene encodes CDR1 MNHEY and CDR2 SVGAGI. This CDR3 region has 16 residues. CDR3 sequence (DNA): TGTGCCAGCAGTTACCTTCGGGGGACGGCGAACACTGAAGCTTTCTTT. Its translation is CASSYLRGTANTEAFF.

The rearrangement links TRBV11-2 to TRBJ2-5; D unclear. CDR3 length: 12 amino acids. The germline V gene encodes CDR1 SGHAT and CDR2 FQNNGV. Trimming took off 5 bases at V and 5 bases at J, with 9 bases between the two ends. In nucleotides, the CDR3 is TGTGCCAGCAGCCCCCCGGTCGAGACCCAGTACTTC. Residues: CASSPPVETQYF. The variable domain in full, with the rest retrieved from reference TRBV11-2 and TRBJ2-5, is EAGVAQSPRYKIIEKRQSVAFWCNPISGHATLYWYQQILGQGPKLLIQFQNNGVVDDSQLPKDRFSAERLKGVDSTLKIQPAKLEDSAVYLCASSPPVETQYFGPGTRLLVL.

The chain employs TRBV10-3 and TRBJ1-2, with D maybe TRBD1 (6 bases). Trimming cost V 8 bases and J 7 bases, with 20 bases left between them. The CDR3 runs to 14 residues. The germline CDR1 and CDR2 sequences are ENHRY and SYGVKD. The CDR3 sequence is CAIEEGGQSSGYTF. The CDR3 coding sequence is TGTGCCATCGAAGAGGGGGGGCAATCGAGTGGCTACACCTTC.